This TCR beta chain was retrieved from a study of beta chain features in type 1 diabetes (dated by TCRdb to 2017 to 2018). In terms of the full investigation: No differences in mean age, gender distribution, total cell number or subset yield were found between patients and healthy donors. A total of some 100,000,000 sorted cells were examined across all samples, and a strong correlation was observed between cell number per subset and RNA yield. In the study, TCRB repertoires of sorted circulating CD4+ T cell subsets from recently diagnosed type 1 diabetes patients were compared with those of matched healthy donors. Regulatory and stem cell-like memory subsets were isolated from only 8 patients and roughly 8 healthy donors, whereas naive and central memory subsets came from all 30 or so donors.

For CDR1 and CDR2, the germline V gene lists SGHTA and FQGNSA. At the junction V is shortened by 5 bases and J by 9 bases; bases outside the gene matches: 3. Reading from cysteine to phenylalanine, the CDR3 counts 13 amino acids. Only the CDR3 DNA stays, 39 bases, in frame from base 1. Here is what the overall study found, with its caveats: In all four CD4+ subsets, TCRB CDR3 length was moderately but significantly shorter in type 1 diabetes patients. Shorter templates might be favored by PCR, yet because patient and control samples were amplified and corrected together, any such skew would affect both groups equally. At VDJ recombination sites, patients with type 1 diabetes made fewer insertions and deleted more nucleotides, a pattern implying thymic rearrangement abnormalities. Because cDNA was sequenced instead of genomic DNA, highly expressing activated cells could be over-represented, though the groups showed no difference in activation or CD3 levels. Naive, central memory and regulatory TCRB repertoires appeared to be more alike among patients than among healthy donors. HLA sub-analyses involved small numbers of individuals, so any influence of HLA type on TCRB rearrangement remained unresolved.

The entire amount of isolated RNA was reverse transcribed using the High Capacity cDNA Reverse Transcription Kit, so the sequenced TCRB transcripts were expressed ones. Deep immunoSEQ sequencing was applied to naive, central memory and regulatory T cell samples, giving an average of approximately 3.8 million total reads per sample. Sorted cells were lysed in RLT buffer, and RNA was extracted using DNase-treated RNeasy Micro or Mini kits according to cell number. Each cell subset was processed on its own to prevent cross-contamination, while patient and healthy donor samples were processed together. TCRB sequences were amplified from cDNA with the immunoSEQ multiplex PCR, producing 87-bp fragments spanning the CDR3 region. Sequencing of the amplicons was performed on the Illumina HiSeq platform. The study's processing was this. PCR bias was corrected computationally using synthetic template baselines, and reads within Hamming distance 2 were collapsed, with unmergeable singletons discarded. By aligning reads against IMGT, V, D and J genes, CDR3 length, and insertions or deletions at six rearrangement sites were assigned. Within each subset, clonotype counts were normalized to sorted cell number, after which true diversity and Gini coefficients were computed with the tcR R package. Repertoire sharing was quantified using the overlap coefficient calculated on TCRB nucleotide sequences. As a proxy for the pre-selection repertoire, out-of-frame TCRB sequences from naive cells were analyzed. TCRdb stores this immuneACCESS table with in-frame sequences only. Part of the clones is absent; in the studies checked, under half of the shortfall reflects unresolved V genes, and no reason is known for the rest. V, J and clone size are those of that table, while D and trimming were read from the DNA. The sample table records roughly 340,000 clones; around 13% of these occur just once. 0.01% of the sample is taken by the ten largest.

A single peripheral blood draw of around 100 mL on average was collected from each donor into heparinised tubes. A BD FACSAria II was used to sort naive, central memory, regulatory and stem cell-like memory CD4+ T cells with a panel that included CD45RO, CCR7, CD25, CD127, CD95 and CD27. Purity was above 95% for every sorted population. PBMCs were isolated right away by Lymphoprep density gradient centrifugation and were stained directly, without culture. To minimize batch effects, samples were stained and sorted in pairs, one healthy donor with one patient per experiment. Only a few counts were recorded for this clone. Its binding antigen is unknown. No per-base quality is available; no much larger clone lies one base away.

The specimen sequenced was naive CD4+ T cells from blood. Taken with the paper, the label for cell subset or site translates to: true naive CD4+ T cells. This receptor chain uses TRBV7-2 and TRBJ2-1; 11 bases in the middle match TRBD1. This receptor was identified in a woman aged 18 to 35 with type 1 diabetes. The DNA sequence is as follows: TGTGCCAGCAGCCAGGGACAGGGGGGTGAGCAGTTCTTC. This sequence encodes CASSQGQGGEQFF.